These 10 T cell receptor beta chains were all obtained from the same sample, sequenced in a study of CD8 T cells in ankylosing spondylitis. A single record per CDR3 protein comes from TCRdb applying MiXCR to the 5' RACE reads. The data hold 750,000 to 850,000 distinct CDR3 sequences, with around 11% observed a single time. Overall study findings and caveats: One TCR beta motif, made up of roughly 8 highly homologous variants, appeared characteristic of ankylosing spondylitis blood.

Their specific antigens are unknown. Sequencing was carried out using blood, either unsorted or a sorted T cell fraction (not recorded which). These receptors were collected from a male donor with ankylosing spondylitis.

Many counts were recorded for this clonotype. The chain carries TRBV6-2 or TRBV6-3 and TRBJ1-6; maybe TRBD1 (5 bases). The CDR3 contains 14 residues. CDR1 and CDR2 from the germline V gene are MNHEY and SVGEGT. Deletions cut 2 bases from V and 10 bases from J, with 12 bases between. DNA of the CDR3: TGTGCCAGCAGTTACGTGGGGCGCGGATCACCCCTCCACTTT. Amino acids: CASSYVGRGSPLHF.

The chain combines TRBV20-1 with TRBJ2-1; tentatively, D is TRBD1 or TRBD2 (10 bases each). V dropped 3 bases and J dropped 8 bases, with 29 bases sitting between them. The germline V gene encodes CDR1 DFQATT and CDR2 SNEGSKA (reference sequence). CDR3 size: 18 residues. The CDR3 protein is CSASRDRGASGSSYEQFF. CDR3 coding DNA: TGCAGTGCTAGTCGGGACAGGGGCGCTAGCGGGAGCTCGTATGAGCAGTTCTTC.

This clonotype was seen at least ten times. The genes are TRBV20-1 and TRBJ1-6; a possible D gene is TRBD1 (5 bases). The CDR3 covers 14 residues. Germline V gene data show CDR1 as DFQATT and CDR2 as SNEGSKA (reference sequence). V was pared by 7 bases and J by 5 bases, with 15 bases between. DNA of the CDR3: TGCAGTGTTTCCGCTGGGACGGATAATTCACCCCTCCACTTT. Protein sequence: CSVSAGTDNSPLHF.

This clonotype was counted only a few times. The V gene is TRBV5-6, the J gene TRBJ2-7; D is unclear. The V end lost 1 base, the J end lost 2 bases, and 13 bases lay between the germline ends. The germline gives CDR1 SGHDT, CDR2 YYEEEE. The CDR3 loop spans 15 amino acids. CDR3 sequence reads: CASSLLFTEPYEQYF. Written as DNA, the CDR3 is TGTGCCAGCAGCTTGTTGTTCACAGAGCCCTACGAGCAGTACTTC.

This clonotype was detected only a few times. The gene calls are TRBV27 and TRBJ2-2; D tentatively fits TRBD1 or TRBD2 (5 bases each). This CDR3 has 18 residues. V dropped 1 base and J dropped 1 base, with 16 bases sitting between them. Germline V gene data show CDR1 as MNHEY and CDR2 as SMNVEV (reference sequence). The CDR3 sequence: CASSLFSGGTRNTGELFF. The CDR3 nucleotides read TGTGCCAGCAGTTTATTTTCGGGTGGGACGAGGAACACCGGGGAGCTGTTTTTT.

This chain joins TRBV9 and TRBJ1-1; 8 bases match TRBD1. There are 13 residues in the CDR3. J lost 7 bases, V lost 4 bases, and 6 bases had no gene match. Germline V lookup: CDR1 SGDLS, CDR2 YYNGEE. The CDR3 DNA follows: TGTGCCAGCAGCCCCCGGACAGGGATTGAAGCTTTCTTT. Translated: CASSPRTGIEAFF.

V and J are TRBV12-3 or TRBV12-4 and TRBJ2-7; D uncertain. CDR3 length: 15 residues. Trimming cost V 2 bases and J 3 bases, with 14 bases left between them. CDR3 nucleotides: TGTGCCAGCAGTTTATGGGGAACTCGTCGCTACGAGCAGTACTTC. Translated: CASSLWGTRRYEQYF.

This clonotype was counted many times. The chain carries TRBV4-2 and TRBJ1-4, with D possibly matching TRBD1 (5 bases). Germline V lookup: CDR1 LGHNA, CDR2 YNFKEQ. V was shortened by 2 bases and J by 2 bases, with 12 bases between the two germline ends. The CDR3 totals 16 residues. The CDR3 region is CASSQMPRGTNEKLFF. The CDR3 DNA follows: TGTGCCAGCAGCCAAATGCCCCGGGGGACTAATGAAAAACTGTTTTTT.

There are many counts of this clonotype. The rearrangement links TRBV6-5 to TRBJ1-6, with D perhaps TRBD1 (5 bases). This CDR3 region has 16 residues. Trimming shortened V by 6 bases and J by 0 bases, and 12 bases separated the two germline ends. Germline assignment: CDR1 MNHEY and CDR2 SVGAGI. The CDR3 sequence is CASSYGGSSYNSPLHF. The CDR3 nucleotides are TGTGCCAGCAGCTACGGGGGAAGCTCCTATAATTCACCCCTCCACTTT.

This clonotype was detected only a few times. The rearrangement joins TRBV6-5 to TRBJ1-2; D is undetermined. The CDR3 loop spans 16 amino acids. Germline V gene lookup returns CDR1 MNHEY and CDR2 SVGAGI. The ends were cut back, 4 bases at V and 7 bases at J, with 22 bases in the middle. CDR3 nucleotide sequence: TGTGCCAGCAGTTCCCGACGGAGACGGTTCCTTGGTGGCTACACCTTC. Residues: CASSSRRRRFLGGYTF.